This T cell receptor (beta chain) was sequenced for a study of T-cell reconstitution after alpha-beta-depleted transplantation in children. This CDR3 comprises 15 residues. V was pared by 6 bases and J by 5 bases, with 3 bases of the junction left unmatched. Preparation of the TCRbeta library involved a method that used unique molecular identifiers. TCRdb re-called the PCR reads through MiXCR, storing one row per CDR3 protein. The sample shows approximately 200,000 distinct CDR3 sequences, just over 14% of them seen only once. This clonotype was seen ten or more times. This sequence joins TRBV12-3 or TRBV12-4 and TRBJ2-2; 13 nucleotides line up with TRBD2. The sequences come from PBMCs from the stem cell graft donor, collected from the stem cell graft. The clonotype originates from a human donor who donated a stem cell graft to a child with acute lymphoblastic leukemia. CDR3 protein: CASSETSGRTGELFF. Here the CDR3 DNA reads TGTGCCAGCAGCGAGACTAGCGGGAGGACCGGGGAGCTGTTTTTT.